The count of the clone carrying this TCR beta chain is one. What it binds is not known. Noted time point: before natalizumab initiation. Every listed patient previously received interferon beta; all PML patients were women. T0 blood was collected before the first natalizumab infusion. The source of the sample is a study of multiple sclerosis patients with progressive multifocal leukoencephalopathy. Study in general: Controls were natalizumab-treated multiple sclerosis patients who did not develop PML, sampled longitudinally.

TCRdb keeps only in-frame clones here, not all; method: immunoSEQ multiplex PCR. The sample has roughly 28,000 clones, around 90% seen once. This CDR3 is 14 amino acids long. The V gene end was trimmed by 6 bases and the J gene end by 1 base; junction bases not matched to a gene: 4. Germline-derived CDR1 and CDR2 are SNHLY and FYNNEI. Whole-study findings and limits: In most PML patients, TRB repertoires appeared less diverse by entropy.

Sequenced input: PBMCs. The clonotype comes from a human donor with multiple sclerosis. This chain joins TRBV2 and TRBJ2-5; 8 bases map to TRBD1. Written as DNA, the CDR3 is TGTGCCAGCAGGCGGACAGGGCCCCAAGAGACCCAGTACTTC. It encodes CASRRTGPQETQYF.